This TCR beta chain originates from a study of tumor-infiltrating lymphocytes in oesophageal squamous cell carcinoma. The CDR3 sequence is 14 residues long. The germline gives CDR1 SGHTA, CDR2 FQGNSA. Each CDR3 protein gets one entry after TCRdb re-called the PCR reads with MiXCR. The sample consists of about 12,000 distinct CDR3 sequences, around 49% of them appearing once. The source is a female donor with esophageal squamous cell carcinoma. Sample: esophageal tumor tissue. The J gene is TRBJ2-5, the V gene TRBV7-2, with 11 bases aligning to TRBD2. The J call may be faulty, since TRBJ2-1 better matches the DNA end. CDR3 in DNA: TGTGCCAGCAGTGGGACTAGCGGATACAATGAGCAGTTCTTC. It translates to CASSGTSGYNEQFF.